The T cell receptor beta chain under discussion was sequenced for a study of CD8 T cells in Susac syndrome. The V gene's germline CDR1 is MNHEY and CDR2 SVGEGT. J lost 6 bases, V lost 5 bases, and 8 bases had no gene match. This CDR3 comprises 15 residues. cDNA came from about 0.46 to 1 ug RNA primed by random hexamers. Via MiXCR, TCRdb re-called the immunoSEQ multiplex PCR reads, giving one row per CDR3 protein. The sample records some 90,000 distinct CDR3 sequences, approximately 92% being singletons. This chain connects TRBV6-2 or TRBV6-3 to TRBJ1-5; 9 positions match TRBD1. The source material was CD8+ T cells from PBMCs. This sequence originates from a human donor in good health. In DNA, the CDR3 is TGTGCCAGCAGTGGCTTACAGGGGGCGAGTCAGCCCCAGCATTTT. It encodes CASSGLQGASQPQHF.